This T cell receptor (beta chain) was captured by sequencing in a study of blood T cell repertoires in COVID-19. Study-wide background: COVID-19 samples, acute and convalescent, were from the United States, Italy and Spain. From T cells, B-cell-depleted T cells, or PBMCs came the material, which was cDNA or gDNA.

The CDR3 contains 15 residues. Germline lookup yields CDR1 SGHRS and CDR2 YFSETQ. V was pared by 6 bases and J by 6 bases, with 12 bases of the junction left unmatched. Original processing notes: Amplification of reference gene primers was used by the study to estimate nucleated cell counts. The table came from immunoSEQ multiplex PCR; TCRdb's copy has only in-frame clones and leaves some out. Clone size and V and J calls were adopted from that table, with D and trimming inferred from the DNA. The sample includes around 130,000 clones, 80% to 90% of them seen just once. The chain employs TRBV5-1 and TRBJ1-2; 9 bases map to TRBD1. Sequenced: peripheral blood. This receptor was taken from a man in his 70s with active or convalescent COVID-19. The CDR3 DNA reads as TGCGCCAGCACCCCCCAAGCGACAGGGGGTCATGGCTACACCTTC. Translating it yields CASTPQATGGHGYTF.